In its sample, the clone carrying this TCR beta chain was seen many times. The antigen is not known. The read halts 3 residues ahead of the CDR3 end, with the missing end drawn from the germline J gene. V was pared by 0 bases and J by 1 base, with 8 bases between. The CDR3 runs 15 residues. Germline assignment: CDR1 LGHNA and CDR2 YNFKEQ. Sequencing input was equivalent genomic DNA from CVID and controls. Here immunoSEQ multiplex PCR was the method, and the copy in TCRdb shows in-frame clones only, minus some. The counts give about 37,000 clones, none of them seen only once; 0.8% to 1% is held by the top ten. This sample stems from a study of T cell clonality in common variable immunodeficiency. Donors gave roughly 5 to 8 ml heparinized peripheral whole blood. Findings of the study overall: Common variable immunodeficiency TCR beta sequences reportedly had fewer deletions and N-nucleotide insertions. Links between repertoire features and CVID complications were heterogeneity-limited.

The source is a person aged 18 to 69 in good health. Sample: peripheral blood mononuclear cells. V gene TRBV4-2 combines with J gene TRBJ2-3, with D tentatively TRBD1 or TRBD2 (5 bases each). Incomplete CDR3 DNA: TGTGCCAGCAGCCAAGATAGAGGGGGCACAGATACG. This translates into CASSQDRGGTDT. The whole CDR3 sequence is CASSQDRGGTDTQYF.